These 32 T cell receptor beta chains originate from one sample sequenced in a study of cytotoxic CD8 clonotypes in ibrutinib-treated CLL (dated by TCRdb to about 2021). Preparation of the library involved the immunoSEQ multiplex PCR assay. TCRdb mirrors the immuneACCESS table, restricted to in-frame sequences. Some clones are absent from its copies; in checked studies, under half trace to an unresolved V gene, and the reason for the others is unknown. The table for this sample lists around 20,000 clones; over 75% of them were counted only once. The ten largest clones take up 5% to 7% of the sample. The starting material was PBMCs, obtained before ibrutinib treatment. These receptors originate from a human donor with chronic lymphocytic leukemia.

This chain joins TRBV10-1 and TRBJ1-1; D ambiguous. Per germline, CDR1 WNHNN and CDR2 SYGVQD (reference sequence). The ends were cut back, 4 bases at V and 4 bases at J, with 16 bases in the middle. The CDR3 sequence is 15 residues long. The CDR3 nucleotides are TGCGCCAGCAGTGGACCGGCGCCCCTGGGCACTGAAGCTTTCTTT. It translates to CASSGPAPLGTEAFF.

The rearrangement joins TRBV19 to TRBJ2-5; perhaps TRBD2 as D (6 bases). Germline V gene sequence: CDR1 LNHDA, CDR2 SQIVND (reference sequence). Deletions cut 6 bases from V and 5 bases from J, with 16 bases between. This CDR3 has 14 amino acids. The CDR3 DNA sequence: TGTGCCAGTAGCAAGTTGGAGGGCTCGGAGACCCAGTACTTC. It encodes CASSKLEGSETQYF.

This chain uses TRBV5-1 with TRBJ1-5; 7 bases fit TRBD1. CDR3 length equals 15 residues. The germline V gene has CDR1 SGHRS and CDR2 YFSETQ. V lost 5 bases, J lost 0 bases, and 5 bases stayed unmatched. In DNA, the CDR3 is TGCGCCAGCAGGGGGACAGCTGATAGCAATCAGCCCCAGCATTTT. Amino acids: CASRGTADSNQPQHF.

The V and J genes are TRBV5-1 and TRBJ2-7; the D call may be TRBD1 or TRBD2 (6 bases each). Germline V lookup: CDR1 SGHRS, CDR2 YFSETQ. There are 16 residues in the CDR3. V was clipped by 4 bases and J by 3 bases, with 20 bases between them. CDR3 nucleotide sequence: TGCGCCAGCAGCCCTGATTACGGGGGCTTAAGCTACGAGCAGTACTTC. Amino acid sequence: CASSPDYGGLSYEQYF. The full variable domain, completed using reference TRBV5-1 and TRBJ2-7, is KAGVTQTPRYLIKTRGQQVTLSCSPISGHRSVSWYQQTPGQGLQFLFEYFSETQRNKGNFPGRFSGRQFSNSRSEMNVSTLELGDSALYLCASSPDYGGLSYEQYFGPGTRLTVT.

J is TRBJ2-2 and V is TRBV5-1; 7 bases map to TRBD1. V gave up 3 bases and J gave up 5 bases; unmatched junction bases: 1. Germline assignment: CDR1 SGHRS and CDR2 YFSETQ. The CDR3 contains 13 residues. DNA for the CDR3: TGCGCCAGCAGCTCACAGGGGACCGGGGAGCTGTTTTTT. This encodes CASSSQGTGELFF.

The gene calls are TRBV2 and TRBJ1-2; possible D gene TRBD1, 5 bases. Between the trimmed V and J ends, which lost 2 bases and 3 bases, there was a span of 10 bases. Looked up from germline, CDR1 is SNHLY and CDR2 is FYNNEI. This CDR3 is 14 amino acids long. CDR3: CASSEPLRDYGYTF. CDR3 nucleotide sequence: TGTGCCAGCAGTGAACCCCTCAGGGACTATGGCTACACCTTC.

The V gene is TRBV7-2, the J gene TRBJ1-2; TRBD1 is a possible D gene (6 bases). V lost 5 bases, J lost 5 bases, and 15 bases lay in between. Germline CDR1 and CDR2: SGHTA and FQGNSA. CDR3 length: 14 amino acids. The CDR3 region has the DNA TGTGCCAGCAGCCCGCGAGGGGGGGATTATGGCTACACCTTC. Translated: CASSPRGGDYGYTF. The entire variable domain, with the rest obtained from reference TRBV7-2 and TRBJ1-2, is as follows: GAGVSQSPSNKVTEKGKDVELRCDPISGHTALYWYRQSLGQGLEFLIYFQGNSAPDKSGLPSDRFSAERTGGSVSTLTIQRTQQEDSAVYLCASSPRGGDYGYTFGSGTRLTVV.

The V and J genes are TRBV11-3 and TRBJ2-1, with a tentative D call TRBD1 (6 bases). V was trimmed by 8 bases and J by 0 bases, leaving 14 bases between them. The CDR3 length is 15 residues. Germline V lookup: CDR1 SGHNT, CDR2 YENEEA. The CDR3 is CASGRTGSSYNEQFF. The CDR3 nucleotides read TGTGCCAGCGGCCGAACAGGGAGCTCCTACAATGAGCAGTTCTTC.

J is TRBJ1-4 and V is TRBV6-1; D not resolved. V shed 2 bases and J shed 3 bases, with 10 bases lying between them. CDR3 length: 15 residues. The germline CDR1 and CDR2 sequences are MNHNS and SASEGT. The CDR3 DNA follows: TGTGCCAGCAGTGAAAGGAAGGTCTCTAATGAAAAACTGTTTTTT. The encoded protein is CASSERKVSNEKLFF.

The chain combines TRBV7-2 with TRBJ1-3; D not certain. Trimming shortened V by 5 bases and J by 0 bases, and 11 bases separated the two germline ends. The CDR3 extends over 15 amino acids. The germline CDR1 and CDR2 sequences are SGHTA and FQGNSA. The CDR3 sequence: CASSPSHHSGNTIYF. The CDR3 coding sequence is TGTGCCAGCAGCCCCTCCCACCACTCTGGAAACACCATATATTTT.

CDR3 in amino acids: CASSWEGGSGEQYF. In DNA, the CDR3 is TGTGCCAGCAGTTGGGAGGGAGGGTCAGGTGAGCAGTACTTC. The rearrangement uses TRBV6-5 and TRBJ2-7; 7 bases match TRBD2. The CDR3 totals 14 residues. The J segment lost 7 bases and the V segment lost 4 bases, leaving 10 bases of the junction unmatched. The germline gives CDR1 MNHEY, CDR2 SVGAGI.

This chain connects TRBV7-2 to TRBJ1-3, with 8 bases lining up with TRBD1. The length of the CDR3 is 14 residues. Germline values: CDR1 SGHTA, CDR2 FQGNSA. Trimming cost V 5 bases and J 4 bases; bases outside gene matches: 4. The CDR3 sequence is CASSQGALGNTIYF. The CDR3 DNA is TGTGCCAGCAGCCAGGGGGCGCTAGGAAACACCATATATTTT.

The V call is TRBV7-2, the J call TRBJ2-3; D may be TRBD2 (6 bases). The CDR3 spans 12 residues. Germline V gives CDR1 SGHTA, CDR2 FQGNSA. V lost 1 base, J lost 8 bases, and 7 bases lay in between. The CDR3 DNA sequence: TGTGCCAGCAGCTTAGTGGGGGGTACGCAGTATTTT. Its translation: CASSLVGGTQYF.

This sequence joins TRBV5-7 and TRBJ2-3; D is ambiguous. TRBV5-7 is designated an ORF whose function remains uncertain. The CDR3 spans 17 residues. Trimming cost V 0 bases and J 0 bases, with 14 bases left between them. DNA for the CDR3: TGTGCCAGCAGCTTGGAATATGTCGTCAGGAGCACAGATACGCAGTATTTT. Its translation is CASSLEYVVRSTDTQYF.

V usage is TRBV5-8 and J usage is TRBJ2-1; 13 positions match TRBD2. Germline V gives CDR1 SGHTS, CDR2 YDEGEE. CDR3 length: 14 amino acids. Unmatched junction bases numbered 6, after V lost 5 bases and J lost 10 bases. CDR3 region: CASSGLAGVVEQFF. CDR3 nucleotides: TGTGCCAGCAGTGGACTAGCGGGGGTGGTGGAGCAGTTCTTC. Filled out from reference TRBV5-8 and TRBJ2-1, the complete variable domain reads EAGVTQSPTHLIKTRGQQATLRCSPISGHTSVYWYQQALGLGLQFLLWYDEGEERNRGNFPPRFSGRQFPNYSSELNVNALELEDSALYLCASSGLAGVVEQFFGPGTRLTVL.

CDR3 amino acids: CASSVGTGSYEQYF. The CDR3, as DNA: TGCGCCAGCAGCGTCGGGACAGGGAGCTACGAGCAGTACTTC. V gene TRBV5-1 combines with J gene TRBJ2-7, with 9 bases identical to TRBD1. The CDR3 loop spans 14 amino acids. Losses at the gene ends were 4 bases for V and 3 bases for J; bases not matched to a gene: 5. Germline V lookup: CDR1 SGHRS, CDR2 YFSETQ. The full variable domain, rest sourced from reference TRBV5-1 and TRBJ2-7, is KAGVTQTPRYLIKTRGQQVTLSCSPISGHRSVSWYQQTPGQGLQFLFEYFSETQRNKGNFPGRFSGRQFSNSRSEMNVSTLELGDSALYLCASSVGTGSYEQYFGPGTRLTVT.

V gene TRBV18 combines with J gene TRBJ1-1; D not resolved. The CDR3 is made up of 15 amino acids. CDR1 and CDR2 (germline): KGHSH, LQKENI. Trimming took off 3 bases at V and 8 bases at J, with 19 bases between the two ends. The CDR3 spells CASSPYPGRAGEAFF. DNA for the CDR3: TGTGCCAGCTCACCCTATCCGGGGAGGGCCGGGGAAGCTTTCTTT.

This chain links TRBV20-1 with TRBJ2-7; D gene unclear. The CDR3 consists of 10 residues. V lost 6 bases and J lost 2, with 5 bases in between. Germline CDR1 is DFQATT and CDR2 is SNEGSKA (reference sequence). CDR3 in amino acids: CSAGTYEQYF. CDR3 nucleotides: TGCAGTGCGGGCACCTACGAGCAGTACTTC.

The DNA of the CDR3 is TGTGCCAGTAGTCCCGCAGGGGGGAGGAGGGAGACCCAGTACTTC. Amino acid sequence: CASSPAGGRRETQYF. The gene calls are TRBV19 and TRBJ2-5; tentatively, D is TRBD1 (7 bases). The V end was cut by 5 bases, the J end by 5 bases, with 18 bases between. The CDR3 is made up of 15 amino acids. Germline CDR1 reads LNHDA; CDR2 reads SQIVND (reference sequence).

The CDR3 DNA reads as TGTGCCAGCTCACCATCCCCACAGGGTTACACCGGGGAGCTGTTTTTT. It is translated as CASSPSPQGYTGELFF. The genes are TRBV18 and TRBJ2-2, with a possible D match to TRBD1 (6 bases). Deletions cut 2 bases from V and 3 bases from J, with 13 bases between. The CDR3 loop spans 16 amino acids. The V gene's germline CDR1 is KGHSH and CDR2 LQKENI.

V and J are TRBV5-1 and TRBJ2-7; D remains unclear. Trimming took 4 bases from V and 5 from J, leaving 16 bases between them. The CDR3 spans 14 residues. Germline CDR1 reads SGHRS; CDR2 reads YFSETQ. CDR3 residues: CASSAGSQLDEQYF. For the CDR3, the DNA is TGCGCCAGCAGCGCCGGGTCCCAACTTGACGAGCAGTACTTC.

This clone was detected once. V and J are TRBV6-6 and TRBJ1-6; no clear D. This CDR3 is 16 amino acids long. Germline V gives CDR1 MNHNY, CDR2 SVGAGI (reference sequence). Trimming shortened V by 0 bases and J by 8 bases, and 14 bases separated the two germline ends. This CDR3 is CASSYSKADKDSPLHF. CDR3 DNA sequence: TGTGCCAGCAGTTACTCGAAGGCGGATAAGGATTCACCCCTCCACTTT.

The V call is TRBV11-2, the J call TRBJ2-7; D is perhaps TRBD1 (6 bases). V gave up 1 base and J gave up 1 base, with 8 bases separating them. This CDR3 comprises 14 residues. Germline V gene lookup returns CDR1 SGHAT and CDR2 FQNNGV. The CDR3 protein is CASSLAQGSYEQYF. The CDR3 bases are TGTGCCAGCAGCTTAGCCCAGGGGTCCTACGAGCAGTACTTC.

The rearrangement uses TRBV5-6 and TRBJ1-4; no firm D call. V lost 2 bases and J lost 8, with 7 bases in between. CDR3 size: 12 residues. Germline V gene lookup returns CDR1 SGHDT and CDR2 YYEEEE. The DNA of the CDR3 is TGTGCCAGCAGCTTCTTTAGCGAAAAACTGTTTTTT. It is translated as CASSFFSEKLFF.

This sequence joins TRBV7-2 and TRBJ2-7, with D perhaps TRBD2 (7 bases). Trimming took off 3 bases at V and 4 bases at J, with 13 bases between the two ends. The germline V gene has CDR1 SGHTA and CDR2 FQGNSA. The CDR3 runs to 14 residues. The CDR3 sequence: CASSFGRGPYEQYF. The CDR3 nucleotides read TGTGCCAGCAGCTTTGGGCGGGGGCCATACGAGCAGTACTTC.

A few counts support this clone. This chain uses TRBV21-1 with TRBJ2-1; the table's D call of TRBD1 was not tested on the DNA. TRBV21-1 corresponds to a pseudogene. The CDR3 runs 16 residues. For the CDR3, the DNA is TGTGCCAGCACCCTTGGACAGGACGGATCCTACAATGAGCAGTTCTTC. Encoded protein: CASTLGQDGSYNEQFF.

The CDR3 region is CASSFSDSPLHF. The CDR3 DNA sequence: TGTGCCAGCAGCTTTAGTGATTCACCCCTCCACTTT. The V call is TRBV5-6, the J call TRBJ1-6; D not certain. Germline loops: CDR1 SGHDT, CDR2 YYEEEE. The CDR3 is made up of 12 amino acids. V dropped 2 bases and J dropped 8 bases, with 5 bases sitting between them.

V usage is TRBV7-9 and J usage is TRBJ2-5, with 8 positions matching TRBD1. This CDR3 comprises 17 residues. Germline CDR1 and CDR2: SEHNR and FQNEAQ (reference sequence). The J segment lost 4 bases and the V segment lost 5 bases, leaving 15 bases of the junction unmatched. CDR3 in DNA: TGTGCCAGCAGCCCCTCGGTGGGACCAGGGGGCGCAGAGACCCAGTACTTC. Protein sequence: CASSPSVGPGGAETQYF.

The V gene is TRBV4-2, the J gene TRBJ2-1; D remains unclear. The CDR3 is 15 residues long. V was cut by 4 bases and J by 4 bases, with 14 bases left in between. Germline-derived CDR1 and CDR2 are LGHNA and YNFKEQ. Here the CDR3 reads CASSPRPVAYNEQFF. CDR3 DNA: TGTGCCAGCAGCCCCCGCCCGGTCGCTTACAATGAGCAGTTCTTC.

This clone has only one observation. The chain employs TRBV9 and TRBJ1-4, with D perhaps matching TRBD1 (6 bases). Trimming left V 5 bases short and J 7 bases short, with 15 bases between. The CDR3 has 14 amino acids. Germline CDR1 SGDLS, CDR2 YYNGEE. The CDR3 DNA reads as TGTGCCAGCAGTTCGGACAGATGGAGTGAAAAACTGTTTTTT. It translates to CASSSDRWSEKLFF.

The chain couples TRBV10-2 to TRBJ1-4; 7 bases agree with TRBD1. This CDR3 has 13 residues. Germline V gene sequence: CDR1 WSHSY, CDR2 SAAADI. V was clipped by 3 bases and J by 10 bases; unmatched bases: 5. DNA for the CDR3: TGCGCCAGCAGTGAACCGGGACAGATAAAACTGTTTTTT. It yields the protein CASSEPGQIKLFF.

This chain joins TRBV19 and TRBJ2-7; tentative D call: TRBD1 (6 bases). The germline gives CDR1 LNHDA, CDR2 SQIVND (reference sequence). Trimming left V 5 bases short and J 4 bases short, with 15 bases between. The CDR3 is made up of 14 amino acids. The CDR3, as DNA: TGTGCCAGTAGTCCACGGGGTCAGGGGTACGAGCAGTACTTC. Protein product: CASSPRGQGYEQYF.